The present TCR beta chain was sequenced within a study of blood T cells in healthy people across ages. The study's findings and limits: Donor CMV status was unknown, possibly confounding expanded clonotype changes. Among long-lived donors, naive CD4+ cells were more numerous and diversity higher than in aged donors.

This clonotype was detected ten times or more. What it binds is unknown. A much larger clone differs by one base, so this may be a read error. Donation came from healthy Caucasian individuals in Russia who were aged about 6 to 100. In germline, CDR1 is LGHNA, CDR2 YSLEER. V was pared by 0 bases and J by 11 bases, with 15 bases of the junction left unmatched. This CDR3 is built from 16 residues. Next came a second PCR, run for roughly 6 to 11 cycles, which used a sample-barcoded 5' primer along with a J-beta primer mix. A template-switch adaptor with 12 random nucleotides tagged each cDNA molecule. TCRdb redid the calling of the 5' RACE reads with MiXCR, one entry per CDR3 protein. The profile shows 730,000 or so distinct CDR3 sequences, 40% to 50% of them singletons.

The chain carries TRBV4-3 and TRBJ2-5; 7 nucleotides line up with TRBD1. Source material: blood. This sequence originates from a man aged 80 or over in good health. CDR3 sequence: CASSQDEGAIGNEQYF. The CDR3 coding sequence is TGCGCCAGCAGCCAAGATGAGGGGGCCATTGGCAATGAGCAGTACTTC.